This TCR beta chain was observed in a study of PD-1 blockade in classical Hodgkin lymphoma (dated by TCRdb to about 2020). About the investigation overall: Nivolumab dosing was 3 mg/kg intravenously every 2 weeks, continuing until either disease progression or unacceptable toxicity. The study used TCR beta sequencing and CyTOF to define a peripheral blood immune signature of response to PD-1 blockade in classical Hodgkin lymphoma.

The time point tag for this specimen amounts to: cycle 4 day 1 (C4D1), after 6 weeks of nivolumab. Every trial patient had relapsed following autologous stem cell transplantation, and prior brentuximab vedotin exposure was what differed among cohorts A, B and C. Magnetic negative selection with a Miltenyi CD8+ T cell isolation kit was used to purify CD8+ T cells from thawed PBMCs. The trial cohort was composed of around 60 patients with relapsed/refractory classical Hodgkin lymphoma, for whom complete response, partial response or progressive disease was recorded as best overall response. In the multi-cohort phase II CheckMate 205 trial, trial patients received single-agent nivolumab. Best overall response was determined by an independent review committee according to the 2007 International Working Group response criteria. Trial PBMCs were obtained immediately prior to nivolumab initiation (C1D1) and on therapy at cycle 2 day 1 and cycle 4 day 1. Peripheral blood was collected in 8 mL Vacutainer Cell Preparation Tubes, from which PBMCs were isolated by centrifugation and then cryopreserved. Purified CD4+ and CD8+ fractions were prepared only for cases in which an additional PBMC sample was available. Magnetically labelled cells were removed on LS columns in a quadroMACS separator, and the flow-through was retained as the purified fraction.

On the study overall, not on this receptor specifically: The study was limited to a single clinical trial cohort, and causes of repertoire differences, possibly disease activity or prior therapy, remained undefined. Diversity was lower in patients who began nivolumab less than 1 year after ASCT, so these patients were left out of later analyses to avoid confounding by immune reconstitution. A significant rise by C4D1 was seen in CD4+ but not CD8+ TCR diversity (p=0.0027 vs p=0.16), with the rise being most apparent in complete responders (p=0.02). Baseline TCR diversity was reported as lower in newly diagnosed patients than in healthy donors, and lower still in relapsed/refractory patients. Baseline diversity similar to that of newly diagnosed patients was observed in trial patients achieving complete response, whereas significantly lower diversity was observed in partial responders and progressors.

Notes on this clone: It has no known antigen specificity. The input lacks base qualities; no much larger clone sits a single base away.

Genomic DNA was extracted with the Qiagen DNeasy kit from unsorted PBMCs and from negatively selected CD4+ and CD8+ fractions. Amplification of TCR beta CDR3 regions was done by immunoSEQ multiplex PCR with primers that anneal to V and J segments. Amplification bias was minimized using a synthetic immune receptor repertoire, and residual bias was removed computationally after sequencing. In the authors' own workflow: Custom Python scripts were used to quantify repertoire diversity as the Shannon entropy index. The unsorted, CD4+ and CD8+ repertoires were each analyzed separately, with the exception of combined analyses, where CD4+ and CD8+ sequences were merged in silico. A clone counted as expanded when the clone's frequency after treatment rose at least 2-fold relative to C1D1, and clones undetected at baseline were given a pseudocount of 0.5. Clones with 0 or 1 copy at C1D1 were classified as singleton clones, and clones with 2 or more copies were classified as non-singleton clones. By matching protein sequences in sorted samples from the same patient, clones expanded in unsorted samples were annotated as CD4+, CD8+ or unknown. Diversity changes from C1D1 to C4D1 were tested in paired samples using Wilcoxon tests. Imported from immuneACCESS, the table was reduced by TCRdb to in-frame sequences with V and J called. These copies leave out some clones; in studies compared against another copy, an unresolved V gene accounts for under half, and the cause of the remainder is not known. V, J and clone size reflect that table, while D and trimming were determined from the DNA. Present in this sample are approximately 16,000 clones, 89% of which were seen just once. The ten largest clones add up to roughly 18% of the sample.

The CDR1 and CDR2 encoded by the germline V gene (reference sequence) are LNHDA and SQIVND. V sheds 10 bases and J sheds 4 bases, leaving 26 bases between their ends. Including the terminal cysteine and phenylalanine, the CDR3 comprises 17 residues. Only the CDR3 DNA is retained, 51 bases long and in frame from the first base. The receptor chain draws on TRBV19 and TRBJ2-1; the D gene is perhaps TRBD2, from 7 matching bases. The source was CD8+ T cells from blood, collected before the fourth cycle of nivolumab. The clonotype comes from a human donor with classical Hodgkin lymphoma. This receptor carries the CDR3 CATLAGGGPRPYNEQFF. The nucleotide sequence reads TGTGCCACCCTCGCTGGCGGGGGCCCTCGCCCGTACAATGAGCAGTTCTTC.